Shown below are 18 T cell receptor beta chains from a single sample sequenced in a study of blood T cell repertoires in COVID-19. The repertoire was sequenced with immunoSEQ multiplex PCR; TCRdb's copy has only in-frame clones and lacks some. The table has roughly 230,000 clones, about 80% seen once. The sample comprised PBMCs or T cells enriched from blood (not recorded which). The source is a man aged 45-65 years who had recovered from COVID-19.

This rearrangement joins TRBV5-4 to TRBJ2-6; no definite D call. The CDR3 is made up of 16 amino acids. The V end was cut by 4 bases, the J end by 1 base, with 12 bases between. Germline CDR1 SGHNT, CDR2 YYREEE (reference sequence). The CDR3 here is CASSPTLASGANVLTF. The CDR3 nucleotides read TGTGCCAGCAGCCCCACGTTGGCTTCTGGGGCCAACGTCCTGACTTTC.

The rearrangement joins TRBV19 to TRBJ1-3; 7 bases are a match to TRBD1. This CDR3 is built from 12 residues. From germline, CDR1 is LNHDA and CDR2 SQIVND (reference sequence). V lost 10 bases to trimming and J lost 9 bases; unmatched junction nucleotides: 9. CDR3 loop: CATRQGAGTIYF. CDR3 nucleotides: TGTGCCACCCGACAGGGAGCAGGCACCATATATTTT.

The chain uses TRBV20-1 and TRBJ2-7, with 11 nucleotides matching TRBD2. Germline V gene data show CDR1 as DFQATT and CDR2 as SNEGSKA (reference sequence). With 3 bases clipped from V and 2 bases from J, the junction kept 12 bases outside the gene matches. This CDR3 has 17 amino acids. This CDR3 reads CSASSPTSGTLTYEQYF. The CDR3 region has the DNA TGCAGTGCTAGTTCTCCGACTAGCGGGACCCTTACCTACGAGCAGTACTTC.

V is TRBV18 and J is TRBJ2-3, with 13 bases that match TRBD2. Per the germline V gene, CDR1 is KGHSH and CDR2 is LQKENI. There are 17 residues in the CDR3. V shed 3 bases, J shed 2 bases, and the junction held 5 bases outside the gene matches. As DNA, the CDR3 is TGTGCCAGCTCACCCCCTGGGACTAGCGGGAACACAGATACGCAGTATTTT. Its protein is CASSPPGTSGNTDTQYF.

This chain uses TRBV19 with TRBJ1-6; 7 bases fit TRBD1. The J segment lost 6 bases and the V segment lost 6 bases, leaving 11 bases of the junction unmatched. Germline CDR1 is LNHDA and CDR2 is SQIVND (reference sequence). This CDR3 contains 16 residues. The CDR3 spells CASRGGPGQFNSPLHF. The CDR3 coding sequence is TGTGCCAGTAGGGGAGGTCCGGGACAGTTTAATTCACCCCTCCACTTT.

This clone was observed a few times. The V and J genes are TRBV19 and TRBJ2-5; D perhaps matches TRBD1 (5 bases). This CDR3 has 13 amino acids. Trimming removed 5 bases from V and 5 bases from J, with 12 bases in between. The V gene's germline CDR1 is LNHDA and CDR2 SQIVND (reference sequence). The CDR3 bases are TGTGCCAGTAGTGACAGATCGACGGAGACCCAGTACTTC. Translated: CASSDRSTETQYF.

The gene calls are TRBV6-6 and TRBJ2-1; 7 bases match TRBD2. Per the germline V gene, CDR1 is MNHNY and CDR2 is SVGAGI (reference sequence). The CDR3 runs 14 residues. V lost 2 bases to trimming and J lost 4 bases; unmatched junction nucleotides: 2. The CDR3 protein is CASSYDGRYNEQFF. The DNA of the CDR3 is TGTGCCAGCAGTTACGACGGGAGGTACAATGAGCAGTTCTTC.

The chain carries TRBV5-1 and TRBJ2-7; D not resolved. CDR3 length: 12 residues. V was pared by 1 base and J by 4 bases, with 6 bases between. Germline loops: CDR1 SGHRS, CDR2 YFSETQ. This CDR3 is CASSLRGYEQYF. DNA for the CDR3: TGCGCCAGCAGCTTGCGAGGATACGAGCAGTACTTC.

This chain uses TRBV11-3 with TRBJ2-1, with a tentative D call TRBD2 (6 bases). Germline V gives CDR1 SGHNT, CDR2 YENEEA. The ends were cut back, 4 bases at V and 8 bases at J, with 15 bases in the middle. The CDR3 runs to 14 residues. The CDR3 spells CASSSTQGGDEQFF. CDR3 DNA: TGTGCCAGCAGCTCCACCCAGGGAGGCGATGAGCAGTTCTTC.

The chain is built from TRBV15 and TRBJ1-6, with D perhaps matching TRBD1 (6 bases). In germline, CDR1 is LNHNV, CDR2 YYDKDF (reference sequence). The germline V and J ends were trimmed by 1 base and 8 bases, with 9 bases remaining between them. The CDR3 contains 14 residues. CDR3 sequence reads: CATSRVHRDSPLHF. CDR3 in DNA: TGTGCCACCAGCAGAGTCCACAGGGATTCACCCCTCCACTTT. The whole variable domain, remainder taken from reference TRBV15 and TRBJ1-6, is DAMVIQNPRYQVTQFGKPVTLSCSQTLNHNVMYWYQQKSSQAPKLLFHYYDKDFNNEADTPDNFQSRRPNTSFCFLDIRSPGLGDTAMYLCATSRVHRDSPLHFGNGTRLTVT.

The chain couples TRBV30 to TRBJ1-4; D uncertain. Germline V gene lookup returns CDR1 GTSNPN and CDR2 SVGIG (reference sequence). The CDR3 spans 16 residues. Trimming took 1 base from V and 8 from J, leaving 20 bases between them. As DNA, the CDR3 is TGTGCCTGGAGTGGAACCGGCCGGGAAGCAAGAGAAAAACTGTTTTTT. It yields the protein CAWSGTGREAREKLFF.

This sequence joins TRBV28 and TRBJ2-7; D gene uncertain. Between the trimmed V and J ends, which lost 2 bases and 2 bases, there was a span of 7 bases. The CDR3 is 13 residues long. CDR1 MDHEN and CDR2 SYDVKM come from the germline V gene. The CDR3 DNA reads as TGTGCCAGCAGTTTAATAAGCACCTACGAGCAGTACTTC. Amino acid sequence: CASSLISTYEQYF.

The chain uses TRBV6-8 and TRBJ1-2; D gene ambiguous. Trimming took 0 bases from V and 6 from J, leaving 17 bases between them. The germline V gene encodes CDR1 MNHGY and CDR2 SAAAGT. The CDR3 totals 16 residues. The CDR3 DNA follows: TGTGCCAGCAGTTACTCGATTTTTTATCCCGAGGATGGCTACACCTTC. Translated, it gives CASSYSIFYPEDGYTF.

The J gene is TRBJ1-2, the V gene TRBV29-1; 9 positions match TRBD1. Losses at the gene ends were 5 bases for V and 2 bases for J; bases not matched to a gene: 6. Germline CDR1 is SQVTM and CDR2 is ANQGSEA. The CDR3 has 14 amino acids. CDR3 loop: CSVWGQGGNYGYTF. DNA of the CDR3: TGCAGCGTTTGGGGACAGGGCGGAAACTATGGCTACACCTTC.

The chain employs TRBV6-5 and TRBJ1-2; 12 bases match TRBD1. Germline trimming cut 4 bases from V and 4 bases from J; bases unmatched to any gene: 7. This CDR3 contains 16 residues. Looked up from germline, CDR1 is MNHEY and CDR2 is SVGAGI. This CDR3 is CASSLEPGQGAYGYTF. The CDR3 DNA follows: TGTGCCAGCAGTTTGGAACCGGGACAGGGGGCCTATGGCTACACCTTC.

This CDR3 reads CASSESVLGYGYTF. The CDR3 coding sequence is TGTGCCAGCAGTGAATCGGTTCTCGGGTATGGCTACACCTTC. The chain links TRBV25-1 to TRBJ1-2; D gene unclear. The CDR3 sequence is 14 residues long. V was cut by 1 base and J by 5 bases, with 11 bases left in between. Germline-derived CDR1 and CDR2 are MGHDK and SYGVNS.

V gene TRBV5-1 combines with J gene TRBJ1-1, with unresolved D. V dropped 0 bases and J dropped 0 bases, with 18 bases sitting between them. Germline V gene sequence: CDR1 SGHRS, CDR2 YFSETQ. CDR3 length equals 18 residues. The CDR3 coding sequence is TGCGCCAGCAGCTTGGCCGGGGTTCAGGACTACTTGAACACTGAAGCTTTCTTT. It encodes CASSLAGVQDYLNTEAFF.

This chain links TRBV28 with TRBJ1-1; a possible D gene is TRBD1 (6 bases). V dropped 5 bases and J dropped 1 base, with 14 bases sitting between them. The CDR3 runs to 15 residues. The germline gives CDR1 MDHEN, CDR2 SYDVKM. CDR3 sequence (DNA): TGTGCCAGCAGTCCCACCGACAGGCCGAACACTGAAGCTTTCTTT. The encoded protein is CASSPTDRPNTEAFF.